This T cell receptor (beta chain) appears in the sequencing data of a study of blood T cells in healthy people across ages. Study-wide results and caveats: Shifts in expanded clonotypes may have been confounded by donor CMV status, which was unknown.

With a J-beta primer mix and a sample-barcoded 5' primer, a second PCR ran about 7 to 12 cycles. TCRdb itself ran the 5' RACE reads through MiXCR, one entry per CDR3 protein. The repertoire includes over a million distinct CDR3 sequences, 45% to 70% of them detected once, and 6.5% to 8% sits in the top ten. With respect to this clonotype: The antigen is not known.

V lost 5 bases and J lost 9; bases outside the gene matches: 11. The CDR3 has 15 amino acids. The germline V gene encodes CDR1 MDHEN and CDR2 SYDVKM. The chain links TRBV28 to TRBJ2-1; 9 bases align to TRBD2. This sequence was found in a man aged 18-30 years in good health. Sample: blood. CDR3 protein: CASSAIAGVQVEQFF. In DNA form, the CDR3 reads TGTGCCAGCAGTGCCATAGCGGGGGTCCAAGTTGAGCAGTTCTTC.